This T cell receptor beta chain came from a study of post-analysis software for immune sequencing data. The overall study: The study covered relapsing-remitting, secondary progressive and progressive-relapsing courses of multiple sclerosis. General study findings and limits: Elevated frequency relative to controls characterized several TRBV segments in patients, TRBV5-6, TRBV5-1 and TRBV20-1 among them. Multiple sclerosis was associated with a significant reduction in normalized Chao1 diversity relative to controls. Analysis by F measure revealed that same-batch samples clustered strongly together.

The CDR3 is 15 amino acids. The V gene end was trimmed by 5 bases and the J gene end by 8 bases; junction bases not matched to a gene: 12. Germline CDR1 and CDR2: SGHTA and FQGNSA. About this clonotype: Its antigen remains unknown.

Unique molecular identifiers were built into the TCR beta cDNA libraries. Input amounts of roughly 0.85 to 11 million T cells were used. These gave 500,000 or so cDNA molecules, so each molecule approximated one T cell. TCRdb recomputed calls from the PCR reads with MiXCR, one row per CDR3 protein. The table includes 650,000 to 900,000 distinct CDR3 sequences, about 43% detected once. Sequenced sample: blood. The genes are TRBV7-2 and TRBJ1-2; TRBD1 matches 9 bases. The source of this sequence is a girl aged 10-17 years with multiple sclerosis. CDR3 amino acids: CASSTGTGRREGYTF. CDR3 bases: TGTGCCAGCAGCACCGGGACAGGGAGGAGGGAGGGCTACACCTTC.